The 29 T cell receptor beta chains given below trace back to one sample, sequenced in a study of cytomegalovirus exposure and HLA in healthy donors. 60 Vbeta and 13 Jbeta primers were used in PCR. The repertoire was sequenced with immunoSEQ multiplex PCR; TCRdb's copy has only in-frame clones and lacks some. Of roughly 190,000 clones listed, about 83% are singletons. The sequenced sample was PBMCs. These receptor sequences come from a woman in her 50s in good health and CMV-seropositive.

The CDR3 sequence: CASSNPENTEAFF. CDR3 DNA: TGTGCCAGCAGTAACCCAGAGAACACTGAAGCTTTCTTT. The chain is built from TRBV6-6 and TRBJ1-1; D call uncertain. Between the trimmed V and J ends, which lost 5 bases and 1 base, there was a span of 8 bases. The CDR3 covers 13 residues. Germline CDR1 MNHNY, CDR2 SVGAGI (reference sequence).

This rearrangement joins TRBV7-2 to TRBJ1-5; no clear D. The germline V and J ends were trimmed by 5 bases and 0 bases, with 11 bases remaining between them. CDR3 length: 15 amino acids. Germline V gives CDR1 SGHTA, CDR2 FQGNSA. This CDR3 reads CASSPSRGSNQPQHF. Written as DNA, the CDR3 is TGTGCCAGCAGCCCCAGCCGGGGTAGCAATCAGCCCCAGCATTTT. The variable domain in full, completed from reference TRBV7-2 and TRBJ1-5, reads GAGVSQSPSNKVTEKGKDVELRCDPISGHTALYWYRQSLGQGLEFLIYFQGNSAPDKSGLPSDRFSAERTGGSVSTLTIQRTQQEDSAVYLCASSPSRGSNQPQHFGDGTRLSIL.

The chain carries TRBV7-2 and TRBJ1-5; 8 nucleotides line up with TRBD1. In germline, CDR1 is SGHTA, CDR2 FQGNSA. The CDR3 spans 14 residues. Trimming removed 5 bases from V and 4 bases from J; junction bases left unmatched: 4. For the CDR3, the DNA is TGTGCCAGCAGCGCGGACAGGGTGAATCAGCCCCAGCATTTT. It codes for CASSADRVNQPQHF.

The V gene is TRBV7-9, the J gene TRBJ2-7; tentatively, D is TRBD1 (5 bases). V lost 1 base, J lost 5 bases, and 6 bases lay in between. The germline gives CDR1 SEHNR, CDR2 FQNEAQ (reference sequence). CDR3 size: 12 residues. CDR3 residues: CASSLDRHEQYF. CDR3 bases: TGTGCCAGCAGCTTAGACAGGCACGAGCAGTACTTC.

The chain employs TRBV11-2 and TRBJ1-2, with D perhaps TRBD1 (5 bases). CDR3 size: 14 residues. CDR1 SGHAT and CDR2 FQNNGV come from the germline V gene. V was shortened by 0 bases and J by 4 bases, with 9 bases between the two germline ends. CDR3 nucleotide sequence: TGTGCCAGCAGCTTAGATGACAGCCTCTATGGCTACACCTTC. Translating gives CASSLDDSLYGYTF.

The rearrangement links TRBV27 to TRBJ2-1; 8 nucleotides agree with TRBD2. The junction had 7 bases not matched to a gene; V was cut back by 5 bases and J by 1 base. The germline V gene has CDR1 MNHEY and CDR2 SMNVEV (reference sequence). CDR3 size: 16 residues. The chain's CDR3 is CASSISGGPSYNEQFF. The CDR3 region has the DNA TGTGCCAGCAGTATAAGCGGGGGCCCTTCCTACAATGAGCAGTTCTTC.

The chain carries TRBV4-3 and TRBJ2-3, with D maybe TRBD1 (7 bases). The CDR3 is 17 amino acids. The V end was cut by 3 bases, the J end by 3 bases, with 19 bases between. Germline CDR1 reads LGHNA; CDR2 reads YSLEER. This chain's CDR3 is CASSQILGQGGTDTQYF. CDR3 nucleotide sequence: TGCGCCAGCAGCCAGATCCTGGGGCAGGGGGGAACAGATACGCAGTATTTT.

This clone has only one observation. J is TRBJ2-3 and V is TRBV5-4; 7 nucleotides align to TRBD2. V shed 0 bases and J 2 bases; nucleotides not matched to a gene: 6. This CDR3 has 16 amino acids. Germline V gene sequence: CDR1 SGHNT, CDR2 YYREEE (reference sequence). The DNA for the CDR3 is TGTGCCAGCAGCTTGGCACGGGCGGGGGTCACAGATACGCAGTATTTT. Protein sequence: CASSLARAGVTDTQYF.

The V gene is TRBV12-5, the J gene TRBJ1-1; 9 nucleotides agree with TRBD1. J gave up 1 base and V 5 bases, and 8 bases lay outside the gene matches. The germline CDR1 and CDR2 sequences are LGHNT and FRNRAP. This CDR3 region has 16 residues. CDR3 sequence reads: CASGRTGALANTEAFF. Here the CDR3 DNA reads TGTGCTAGTGGTCGGACAGGGGCCCTCGCGAACACTGAAGCTTTCTTT.

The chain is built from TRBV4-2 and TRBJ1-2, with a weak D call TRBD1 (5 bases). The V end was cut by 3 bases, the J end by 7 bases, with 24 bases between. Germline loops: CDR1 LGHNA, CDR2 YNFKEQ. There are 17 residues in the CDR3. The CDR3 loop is CASSQQVSRGSRVGYTF. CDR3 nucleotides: TGTGCCAGCAGCCAGCAGGTGTCAAGGGGCTCTCGGGTTGGCTACACCTTC.

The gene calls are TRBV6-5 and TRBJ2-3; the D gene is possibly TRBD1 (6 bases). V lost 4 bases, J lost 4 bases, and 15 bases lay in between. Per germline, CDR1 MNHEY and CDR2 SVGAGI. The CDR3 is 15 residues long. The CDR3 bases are TGTGCCAGCAGTTCCACAGGGCCACGGTCAGATACGCAGTATTTT. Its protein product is CASSSTGPRSDTQYF.

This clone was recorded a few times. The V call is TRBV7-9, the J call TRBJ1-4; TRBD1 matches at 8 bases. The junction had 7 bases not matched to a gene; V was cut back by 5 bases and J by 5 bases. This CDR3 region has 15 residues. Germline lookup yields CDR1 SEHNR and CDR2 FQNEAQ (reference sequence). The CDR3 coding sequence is TGTGCCAGCAGCGCGGATACAGGGGGGAATGAAAAACTGTTTTTT. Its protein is CASSADTGGNEKLFF.

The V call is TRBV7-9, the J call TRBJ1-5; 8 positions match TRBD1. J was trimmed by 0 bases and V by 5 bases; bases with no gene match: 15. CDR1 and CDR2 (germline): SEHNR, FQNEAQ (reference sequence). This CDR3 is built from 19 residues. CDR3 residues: CASSLDRGQLIYSNQPQHF. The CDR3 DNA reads TGTGCCAGCAGCCTAGACAGGGGCCAACTGATTTATAGCAATCAGCCCCAGCATTTT.

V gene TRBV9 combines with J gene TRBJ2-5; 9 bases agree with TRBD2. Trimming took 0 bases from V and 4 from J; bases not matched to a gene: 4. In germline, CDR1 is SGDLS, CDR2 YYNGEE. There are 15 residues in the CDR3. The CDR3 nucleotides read TGTGCCAGCAGCGTAGGAGGCGGGGGGGGAGAGACCCAGTACTTC. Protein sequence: CASSVGGGGGETQYF.

The chain's CDR3 is CASRRTGPGGNEKLFF. CDR3 DNA sequence: TGTGCCAGCAGAAGAACAGGGCCAGGAGGTAATGAAAAACTGTTTTTT. The chain has TRBV27 and TRBJ1-4, with D possibly matching TRBD1 (6 bases). Trimming took 6 bases from V and 4 from J, leaving 18 bases between them. This CDR3 spans 16 amino acids. CDR1 is MNHEY and CDR2 is SMNVEV in the germline V gene (reference sequence).

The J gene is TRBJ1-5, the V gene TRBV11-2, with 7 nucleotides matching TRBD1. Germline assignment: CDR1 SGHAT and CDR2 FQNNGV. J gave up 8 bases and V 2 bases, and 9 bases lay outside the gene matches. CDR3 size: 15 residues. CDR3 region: CASSLRGVQGEPQHF. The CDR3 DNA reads TGTGCCAGCAGCTTAAGGGGGGTGCAGGGGGAGCCCCAGCATTTT.

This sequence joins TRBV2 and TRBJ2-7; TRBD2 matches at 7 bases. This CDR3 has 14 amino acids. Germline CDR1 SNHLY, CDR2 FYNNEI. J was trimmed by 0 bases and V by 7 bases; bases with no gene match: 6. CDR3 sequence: CASNWRGSSYEQYF. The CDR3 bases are TGTGCCAGCAACTGGCGGGGGAGCTCCTACGAGCAGTACTTC.

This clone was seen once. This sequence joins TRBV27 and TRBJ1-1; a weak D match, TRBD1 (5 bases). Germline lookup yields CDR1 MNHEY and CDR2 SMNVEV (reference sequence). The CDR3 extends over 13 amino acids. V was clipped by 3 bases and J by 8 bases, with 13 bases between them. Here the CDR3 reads CASSFREGSEAFF. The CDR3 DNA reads TGTGCCAGCAGTTTCAGGGAAGGTTCCGAAGCTTTCTTT.

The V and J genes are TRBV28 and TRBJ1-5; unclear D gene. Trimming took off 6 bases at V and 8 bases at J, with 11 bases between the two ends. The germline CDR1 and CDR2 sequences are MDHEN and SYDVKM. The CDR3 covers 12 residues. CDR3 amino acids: CASSPGSEPQHF. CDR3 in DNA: TGTGCCAGCAGCCCCGGTTCGGAGCCCCAGCATTTT. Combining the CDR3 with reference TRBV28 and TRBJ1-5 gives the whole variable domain DVKVTQSSRYLVKRTGEKVFLECVQDMDHENMFWYRQDPGLGLRLIYFSYDVKMKEKGDIPEGYSVSREKKERFSLILESASTNQTSMYLCASSPGSEPQHFGDGTRLSIL.

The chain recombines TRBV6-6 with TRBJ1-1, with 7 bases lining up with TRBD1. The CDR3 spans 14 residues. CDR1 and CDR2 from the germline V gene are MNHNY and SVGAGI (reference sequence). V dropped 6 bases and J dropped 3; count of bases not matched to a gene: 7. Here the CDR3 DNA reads TGTGCCAGCAGAGCTGCGACAGGGTACACTGAAGCTTTCTTT. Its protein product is CASRAATGYTEAFF.

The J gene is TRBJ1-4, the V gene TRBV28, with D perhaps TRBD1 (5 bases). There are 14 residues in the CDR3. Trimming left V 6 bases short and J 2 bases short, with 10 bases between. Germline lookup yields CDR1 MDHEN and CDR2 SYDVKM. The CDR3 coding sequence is TGTGCCAGCAGCCAACAGGATACTAATGAAAAACTGTTTTTT. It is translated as CASSQQDTNEKLFF.

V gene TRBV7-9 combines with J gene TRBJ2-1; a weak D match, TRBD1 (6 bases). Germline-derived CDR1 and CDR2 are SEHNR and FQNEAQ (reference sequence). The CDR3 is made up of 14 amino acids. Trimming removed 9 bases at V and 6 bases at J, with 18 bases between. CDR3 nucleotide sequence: TGTGCCAGAGAACAGGGAACCACGGGCAATGAGCAGTTCTTC. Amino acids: CAREQGTTGNEQFF.

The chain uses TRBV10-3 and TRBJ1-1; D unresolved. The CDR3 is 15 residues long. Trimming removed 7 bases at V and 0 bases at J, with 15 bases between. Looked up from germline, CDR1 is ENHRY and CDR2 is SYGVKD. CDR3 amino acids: CAITPSGKMNTEAFF. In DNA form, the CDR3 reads TGTGCCATCACTCCTAGTGGAAAAATGAACACTGAAGCTTTCTTT.

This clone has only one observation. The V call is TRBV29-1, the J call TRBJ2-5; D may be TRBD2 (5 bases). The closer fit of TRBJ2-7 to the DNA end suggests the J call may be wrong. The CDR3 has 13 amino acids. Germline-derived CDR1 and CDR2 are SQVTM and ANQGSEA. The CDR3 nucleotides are TGCAGCGCCCGTCTGACTACTCTCTACGAGCAGTACTTC. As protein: CSARLTTLYEQYF.

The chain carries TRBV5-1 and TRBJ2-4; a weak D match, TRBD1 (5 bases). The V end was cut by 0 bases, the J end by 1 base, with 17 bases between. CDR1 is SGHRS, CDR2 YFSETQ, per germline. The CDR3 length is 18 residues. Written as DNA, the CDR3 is TGCGCCAGCAGCTTGGGTTATAGGGGTATGGGCGCCAAAAACATTCAGTACTTC. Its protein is CASSLGYRGMGAKNIQYF.

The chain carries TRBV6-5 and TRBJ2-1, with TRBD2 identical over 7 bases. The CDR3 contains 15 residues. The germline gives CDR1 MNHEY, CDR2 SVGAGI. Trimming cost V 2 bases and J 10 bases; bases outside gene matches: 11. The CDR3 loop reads CASSYQRGMPAEQFF. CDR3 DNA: TGTGCCAGCAGTTACCAGCGGGGTATGCCCGCGGAGCAGTTCTTC.

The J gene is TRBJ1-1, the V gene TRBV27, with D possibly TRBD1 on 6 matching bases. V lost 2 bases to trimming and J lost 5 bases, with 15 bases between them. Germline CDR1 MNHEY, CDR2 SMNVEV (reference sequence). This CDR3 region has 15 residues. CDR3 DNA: TGTGCCAGCAGTTTAGACTGGGGGCTGGGGACTGAAGCTTTCTTT. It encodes CASSLDWGLGTEAFF.

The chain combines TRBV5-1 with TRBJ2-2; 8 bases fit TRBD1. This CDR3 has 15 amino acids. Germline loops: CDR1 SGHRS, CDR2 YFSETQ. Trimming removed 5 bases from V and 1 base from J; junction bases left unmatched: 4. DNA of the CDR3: TGCGCCAGCAGTTCCGGGACAGGGAACACCGGGGAGCTGTTTTTT. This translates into CASSSGTGNTGELFF. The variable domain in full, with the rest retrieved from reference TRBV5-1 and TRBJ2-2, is KAGVTQTPRYLIKTRGQQVTLSCSPISGHRSVSWYQQTPGQGLQFLFEYFSETQRNKGNFPGRFSGRQFSNSRSEMNVSTLELGDSALYLCASSSGTGNTGELFFGEGSRLTVL.

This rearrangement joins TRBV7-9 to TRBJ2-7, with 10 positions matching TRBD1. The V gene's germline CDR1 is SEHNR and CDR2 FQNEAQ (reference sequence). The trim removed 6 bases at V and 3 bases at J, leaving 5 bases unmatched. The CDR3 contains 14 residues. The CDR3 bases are TGTGCCAGCAGAGGGACAGGGGTTATCTACGAGCAGTACTTC. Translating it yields CASRGTGVIYEQYF.